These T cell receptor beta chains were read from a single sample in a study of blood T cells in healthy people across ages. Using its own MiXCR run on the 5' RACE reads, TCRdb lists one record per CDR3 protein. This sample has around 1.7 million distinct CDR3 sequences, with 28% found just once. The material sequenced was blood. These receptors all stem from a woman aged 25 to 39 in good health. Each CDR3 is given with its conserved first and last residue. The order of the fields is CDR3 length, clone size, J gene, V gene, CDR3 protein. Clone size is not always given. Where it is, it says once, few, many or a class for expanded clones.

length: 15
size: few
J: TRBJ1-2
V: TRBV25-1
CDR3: CASSDLGLTNYGHTF

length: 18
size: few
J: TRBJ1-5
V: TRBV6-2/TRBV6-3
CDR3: CASSYRDRGNGGNQPQHF

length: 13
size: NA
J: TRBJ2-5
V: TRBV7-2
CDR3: CASSARTGQEQYF

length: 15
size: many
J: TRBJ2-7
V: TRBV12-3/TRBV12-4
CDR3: CASSLGLAGASEQYF

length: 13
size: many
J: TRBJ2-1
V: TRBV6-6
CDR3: CASTRDWGNEQFF

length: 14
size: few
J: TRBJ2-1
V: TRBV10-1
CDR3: CASSERSGSGEQFF

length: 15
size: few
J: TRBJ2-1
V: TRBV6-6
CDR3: CASKKNRDSYNEQFF

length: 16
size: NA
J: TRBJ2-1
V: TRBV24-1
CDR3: CATSEGTGGEFYEQFF

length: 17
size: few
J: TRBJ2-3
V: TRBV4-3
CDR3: CASSQDTVGQGANTQYF

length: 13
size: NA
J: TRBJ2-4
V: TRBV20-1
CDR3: CSANLIAKNIQYF

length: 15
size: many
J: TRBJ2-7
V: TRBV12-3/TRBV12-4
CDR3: CASSRWTSGTYEQYF

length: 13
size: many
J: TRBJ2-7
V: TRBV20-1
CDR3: CSAKTAYSYEQYF

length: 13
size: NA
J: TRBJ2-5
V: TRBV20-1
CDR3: CSARDNGGETQYF

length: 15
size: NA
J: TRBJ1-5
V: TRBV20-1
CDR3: CSARGFAVGDQPQHF

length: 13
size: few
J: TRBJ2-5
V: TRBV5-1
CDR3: CASSSGSDGTQYF

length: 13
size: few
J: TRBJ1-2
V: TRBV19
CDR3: CASSIVTLGGYTF

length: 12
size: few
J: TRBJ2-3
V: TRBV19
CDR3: CASMGGADTQYF

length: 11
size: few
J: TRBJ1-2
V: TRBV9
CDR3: CASSVGHIYTF

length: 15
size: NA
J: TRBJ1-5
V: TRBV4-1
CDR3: CASSQSQRSNQPQHF

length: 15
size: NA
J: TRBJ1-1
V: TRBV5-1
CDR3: CASSLTGVPNTEAFF

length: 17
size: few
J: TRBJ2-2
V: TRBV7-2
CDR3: CASTGASGGAGAGELFF

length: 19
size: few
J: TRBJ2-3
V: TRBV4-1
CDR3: CASSQDPTAARPDVDTQYF

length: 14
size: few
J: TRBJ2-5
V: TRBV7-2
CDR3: CASSLNRARETQYF

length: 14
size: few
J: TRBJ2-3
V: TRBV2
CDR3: CASFPGLAGDTQYF

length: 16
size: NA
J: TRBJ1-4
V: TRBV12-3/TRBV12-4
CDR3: CASSRNRGGSNQKLFF

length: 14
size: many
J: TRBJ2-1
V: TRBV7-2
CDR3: CASSLLALRNEQFF

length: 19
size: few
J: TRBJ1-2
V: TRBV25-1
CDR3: CASSDPRVGEALIPGGYTF

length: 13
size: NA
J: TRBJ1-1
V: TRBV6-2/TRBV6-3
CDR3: CASSDQTNTEAFF

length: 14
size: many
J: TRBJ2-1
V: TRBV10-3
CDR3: CAISESTVEDEQFF

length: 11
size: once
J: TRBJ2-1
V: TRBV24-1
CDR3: CATSNLREQFF

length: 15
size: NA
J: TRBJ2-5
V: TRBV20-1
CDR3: CSARDAREGQETQYF

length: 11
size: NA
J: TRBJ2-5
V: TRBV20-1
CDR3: CSTKGVGEQYF

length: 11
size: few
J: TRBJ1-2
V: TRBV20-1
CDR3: CSAGSGDGYTF

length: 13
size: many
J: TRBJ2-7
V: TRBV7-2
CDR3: CASSWARSSEQYF

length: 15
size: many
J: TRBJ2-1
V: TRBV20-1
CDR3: CSASPFSGGPNEQFF

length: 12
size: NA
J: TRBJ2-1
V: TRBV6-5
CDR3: CASSRFDNKQFF

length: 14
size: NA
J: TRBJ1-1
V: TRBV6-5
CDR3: CASSAQAGGRRAFF

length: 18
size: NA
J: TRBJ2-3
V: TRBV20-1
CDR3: CSARDPFGGGALTDTQYF

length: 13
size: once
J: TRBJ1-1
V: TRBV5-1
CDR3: CANSLTGITEAFF

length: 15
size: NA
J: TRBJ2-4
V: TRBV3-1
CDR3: CASSQGGDPEDIQYF

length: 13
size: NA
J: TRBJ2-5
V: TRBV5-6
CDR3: CASSLQQGETQYF

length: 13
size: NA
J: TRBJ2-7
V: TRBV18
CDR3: CASSPYNNYEQYF

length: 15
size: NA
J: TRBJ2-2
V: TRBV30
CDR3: CAWRYKGRDTGELFF

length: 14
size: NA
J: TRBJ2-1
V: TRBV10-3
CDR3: CAASGLAGKNEQFF

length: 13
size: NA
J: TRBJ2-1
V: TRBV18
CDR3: CASSPIERQLPFF

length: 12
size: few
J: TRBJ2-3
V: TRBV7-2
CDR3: CASSSSGYTQYF

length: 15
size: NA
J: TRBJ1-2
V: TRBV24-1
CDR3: CATSDARGERYGYTF

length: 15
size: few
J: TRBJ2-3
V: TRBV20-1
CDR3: CSAHRTSGKGYTQYF

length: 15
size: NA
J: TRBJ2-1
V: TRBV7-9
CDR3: CASQGTGLAYNEQFF

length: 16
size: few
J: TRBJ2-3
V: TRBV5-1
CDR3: CASSPTGDPFTDTQYF

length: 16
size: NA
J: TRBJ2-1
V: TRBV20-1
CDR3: CSARDLAGNSYNGQFF

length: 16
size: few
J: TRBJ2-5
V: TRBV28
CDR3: CASSPWTSGYQETQYF

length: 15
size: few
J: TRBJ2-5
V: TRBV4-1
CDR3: CASSQVRTSRETQYF

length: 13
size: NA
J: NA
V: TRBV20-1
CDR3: CSAIITGGGTQYF

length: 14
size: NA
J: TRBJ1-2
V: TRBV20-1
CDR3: CSARGGDTNYGYTF

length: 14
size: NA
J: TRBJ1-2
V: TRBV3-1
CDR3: CASSQSTVGYGYTF

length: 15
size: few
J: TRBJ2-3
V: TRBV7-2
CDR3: CASSTNGLATDTQYF

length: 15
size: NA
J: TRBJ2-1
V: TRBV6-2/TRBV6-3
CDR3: CASSYSAGWYNEQFF

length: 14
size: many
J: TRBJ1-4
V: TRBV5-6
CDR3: CASRPTGTNEKLFF

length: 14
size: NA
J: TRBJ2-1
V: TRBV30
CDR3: CARSGGGSINEQFF